The 24 T cell receptor beta chains below were found in one sample sequenced in a study of beta chain features in type 1 diabetes. The authors reverse transcribed all of the isolated RNA, so sequencing captured expressed TCRB transcripts. Sequencing was performed with immunoSEQ multiplex PCR; in TCRdb, only in-frame clones are kept and a portion is missing. The sample holds under 350,000 clones, 7% to 9% seen once. The sample taken for sequencing was central memory CD4+ T cells from blood. These receptors were obtained from a young woman in good health.

There are many counts of this clone. This chain connects TRBV5-1 to TRBJ2-3, with 7 bases identical to TRBD1. Germline assignment: CDR1 SGHRS and CDR2 YFSETQ. The CDR3 runs 14 residues. The ends lost 4 bases at V and 7 bases at J; junction bases unmatched: 9. The CDR3 spells CASSIQDRSYTQYF. The CDR3, as DNA: TGCGCCAGCAGCATACAGGACAGGAGCTATACGCAGTATTTT.

The V and J genes are TRBV9 and TRBJ2-3; TRBD2 is a possible D gene (5 bases). The CDR3 contains 16 residues. The germline CDR1 and CDR2 sequences are SGDLS and YYNGEE. V gave up 0 bases and J gave up 0 bases, with 11 bases separating them. CDR3 DNA: TGTGCCAGCAGCGTAGCCGGGGAAATTAGCACAGATACGCAGTATTTT. Translated: CASSVAGEISTDTQYF.

There are a few counts of this clone. The chain joins TRBV7-3 to TRBJ2-5; TRBD1 agrees at 8 bases. Germline CDR1 is SGHTA and CDR2 is FQGTGA. V lost 5 bases, J lost 5 bases, and 10 bases stayed unmatched. The CDR3 spans 15 residues. This chain's CDR3 is CASSLGTGLQETQYF. DNA of the CDR3: TGTGCCAGCAGCCTCGGGACAGGACTTCAGGAGACCCAGTACTTC.

This clone was recorded a few times. DNA of the CDR3: TGTGCCAGCAACGACAGGGGGGTAAGCAATGAGCAGTTCTTC. It is translated as CASNDRGVSNEQFF. This sequence joins TRBV2 and TRBJ2-1; TRBD1 agrees at 9 bases. Trimming cost V 7 bases and J 6 bases; bases outside gene matches: 7. Looked up from germline, CDR1 is SNHLY and CDR2 is FYNNEI. The CDR3 extends over 14 amino acids.

This clone appeared once. The chain couples TRBV4-2 to TRBJ2-3, with 9 bases lining up with TRBD1. Per the germline V gene, CDR1 is LGHNA and CDR2 is YNFKEQ. J was trimmed by 3 bases and V by 0 bases; bases with no gene match: 4. There are 16 residues in the CDR3. The CDR3 protein is CASSQDQQGATDTQYF. Written as DNA, the CDR3 is TGTGCCAGCAGCCAAGATCAACAGGGGGCAACAGATACGCAGTATTTT.

Only a few counts were recorded for this clone. The V gene is TRBV18, the J gene TRBJ1-2; 7 bases agree with TRBD1. V shed 3 bases, J shed 6 bases, and the junction held 7 bases outside the gene matches. The CDR3 spans 14 residues. Germline CDR1 KGHSH, CDR2 LQKENI. This CDR3 is CASSPTGDLHGYTF. The CDR3 DNA reads TGTGCCAGCTCACCCACAGGGGATTTACATGGCTACACCTTC. The entire variable domain, with the rest obtained from reference TRBV18 and TRBJ1-2, is as follows: NAGVMQNPRHLVRRRGQEARLRCSPMKGHSHVYWYRQLPEEGLKFMVYLQKENIIDESGMPKERFSAEFPKEGPSILRIQQVVRGDSAAYFCASSPTGDLHGYTFGSGTRLTVV.

This clone was seen a few times. The rearrangement uses TRBV7-2 and TRBJ2-5; tentative D call: TRBD2 (6 bases). V lost 2 bases to trimming and J lost 5 bases, with 12 bases between them. The CDR3 loop spans 14 amino acids. Looked up from germline, CDR1 is SGHTA and CDR2 is FQGNSA. In nucleotides, the CDR3 is TGTGCCAGCAGCTTATTCGGAGGGCGTGAGACCCAGTACTTC. Protein product: CASSLFGGRETQYF. The whole variable domain, remainder taken from reference TRBV7-2 and TRBJ2-5, is GAGVSQSPSNKVTEKGKDVELRCDPISGHTALYWYRQSLGQGLEFLIYFQGNSAPDKSGLPSDRFSAERTGGSVSTLTIQRTQQEDSAVYLCASSLFGGRETQYFGPGTRLLVL.

This clone was picked up a small number of times. This chain links TRBV2 with TRBJ1-2; D might be TRBD1 (6 bases). V was trimmed by 8 bases and J by 8 bases, leaving 27 bases between them. Germline assignment: CDR1 SNHLY and CDR2 FYNNEI. This CDR3 spans 16 amino acids. As DNA, the CDR3 is TGTGCCAGCTTGGTCGACGGGGCGGGGGCGCCGGGAGGCTACACCTTC. This encodes CASLVDGAGAPGGYTF.

CDR3 in amino acids: CASSLAGTGRLYEQYV. CDR3 nucleotides: TGTGCCAGCAGTTTAGCAGGGACAGGGCGATTATACGAGCAGTACGTC. The J gene is TRBJ2-7, the V gene TRBV27; 9 nucleotides align to TRBD1. After removal of 2 bases from V and 4 bases from J, the junction contained 9 bases not matched to a gene. Germline V gives CDR1 MNHEY, CDR2 SMNVEV (reference sequence). The CDR3 extends over 16 amino acids.

The V call is TRBV7-9, the J call TRBJ2-3; 8 bases agree with TRBD1. This CDR3 is 15 amino acids long. Germline V CDR1 and CDR2: SEHNR, FQNEAQ (reference sequence). The V gene end was trimmed by 4 bases and the J gene end by 2 bases; junction bases not matched to a gene: 5. The DNA for the CDR3 is TGTGCCAGCAGCTACTCAGGGGGCAACACAGATACGCAGTATTTT. Protein: CASSYSGGNTDTQYF.

The gene calls are TRBV4-3 and TRBJ2-3, with unresolved D. The germline V and J ends were trimmed by 4 bases and 3 bases, with 8 bases remaining between them. Germline V CDR1 and CDR2: LGHNA, YSLEER. This CDR3 comprises 13 residues. The CDR3 reads CASSPGSTDTQYF. The CDR3 nucleotides are TGCGCCAGCAGCCCAGGTTCGACAGATACGCAGTATTTT.

In its sample, this clone was seen a few times. The chain combines TRBV7-9 with TRBJ2-3; D uncertain. V lost 2 bases, J lost 6 bases, and 6 bases lay in between. This CDR3 has 12 amino acids. Per the germline V gene, CDR1 is SEHNR and CDR2 is FQNEAQ (reference sequence). The CDR3 nucleotides read TGTGCCAGCAGCTTATCCAGGGATACGCAGTATTTT. Protein sequence: CASSLSRDTQYF.

This clone was counted between two and nine times. The chain carries TRBV20-1 and TRBJ2-1, with D uncertain. Germline CDR1 DFQATT, CDR2 SNEGSKA (reference sequence). The V end lost 4 bases, the J end lost 9 bases, and 10 bases lay between the germline ends. The CDR3 is 11 residues long. The CDR3 is CSATRMGEQFF. CDR3 nucleotide sequence: TGCAGTGCTACCAGGATGGGTGAGCAGTTCTTC.

V usage is TRBV4-3 and J usage is TRBJ1-2; D is unresolved. Germline V lookup: CDR1 LGHNA, CDR2 YSLEER. The CDR3 totals 12 residues. V lost 0 bases, J lost 5 bases, and 4 bases lay in between. The chain's CDR3 is CASSQEGYGYTF. The CDR3 DNA reads as TGCGCCAGCAGCCAAGAGGGTTATGGCTACACCTTC.

The CDR3 is CASSPGRLNSPLHF. The CDR3 nucleotides are TGTGCCAGCTCACCGGGACGGCTAAATTCACCCCTCCACTTT. The chain carries TRBV18 and TRBJ1-6; tentative D call: TRBD1 (5 bases). This CDR3 region has 14 residues. The germline CDR1 and CDR2 sequences are KGHSH and LQKENI. V gave up 3 bases and J gave up 7 bases, with 10 bases separating them.

This clone turned up a few times. The genes are TRBV4-2 and TRBJ1-6; unclear D gene. Germline V gives CDR1 LGHNA, CDR2 YNFKEQ. Deletions cut 4 bases from V and 0 bases from J, with 10 bases between. The CDR3 loop spans 16 amino acids. The CDR3 here is CASSPGVSSYNSPLHF. The CDR3 nucleotides are TGTGCCAGCAGCCCTGGGGTTTCCTCCTATAATTCACCCCTCCACTTT.

This chain connects TRBV7-9 to TRBJ2-5; TRBD1 is a possible D gene (5 bases). V shed 8 bases and J shed 1 base, with 8 bases lying between them. This CDR3 is 12 amino acids long. CDR1 is SEHNR and CDR2 is FQNEAQ in the germline V gene (reference sequence). The CDR3: CASSDSQETQYF. CDR3 in DNA: TGTGCCAGCTCAGACAGCCAAGAGACCCAGTACTTC.

Comments on this clone: Other DNA sequences in this sample translate to the same CDR3. The CDR3 DNA reads TGCAGCGGGGGAGATGAAAAACTGTTTTTT. Its protein product is CSGGDEKLFF. V is TRBV29-1 and J is TRBJ1-4, with unresolved D. The CDR3 sequence is 10 residues long. Germline values: CDR1 SQVTM, CDR2 ANQGSEA. V lost 7 bases to trimming and J lost 6 bases, with 6 bases between them. Full variable domain (remainder filled in from reference TRBV29-1 and TRBJ1-4): SAVISQKPSRDICQRGTSLTIQCQVDSQVTMMFWYRQQPGQSLTLIATANQGSEATYESGFVIDKFPISRPNLTFSTLTVSNMSPEDSSIYLCSGGDEKLFFGSGTQLSVL.

This clone was picked up a small number of times. J is TRBJ1-2 and V is TRBV9; the D gene is possibly TRBD1 (5 bases). This CDR3 contains 13 residues. V lost 0 bases and J 7 bases, leaving 10 bases between the germline ends. CDR1 is SGDLS, CDR2 YYNGEE, per germline. This CDR3 is CASSVVRGSGYTF. In nucleotides, the CDR3 is TGTGCCAGCAGCGTAGTCCGGGGGAGTGGCTACACCTTC.

This clone occurred a few times. V gene TRBV4-3 combines with J gene TRBJ1-3; D call uncertain. The length of the CDR3 is 15 residues. Per germline, CDR1 LGHNA and CDR2 YSLEER. V shed 0 bases and J shed 3 bases, with 9 bases lying between them. DNA for the CDR3: TGCGCCAGCAGCCAAGATTGGCAGCTTGGAAACACCATATATTTT. Translation gives CASSQDWQLGNTIYF.

The V and J genes are TRBV4-2 and TRBJ1-2; 12 bases match TRBD1. Unmatched junction bases numbered 3, after V lost 1 base and J lost 6 bases. Germline V lookup: CDR1 LGHNA, CDR2 YNFKEQ. The CDR3 is made up of 15 amino acids. The DNA for the CDR3 is TGTGCCAGCAGCCAAGGGGACAGGGGGCGCGATGGCTACACCTTC. Amino acid sequence: CASSQGDRGRDGYTF.

This clone occurred many times. The rearrangement joins TRBV5-4 to TRBJ1-2; D ambiguous. V lost 3 bases and J lost 8, with 11 bases in between. The germline CDR1 and CDR2 sequences are SGHNT and YYREEE (reference sequence). This CDR3 contains 12 residues. The CDR3 bases are TGTGCCAGCAGCTCCCCCGTAGTAGGCTACACCTTC. Its translation is CASSSPVVGYTF.

This clone was observed a few times. The V and J genes are TRBV7-2 and TRBJ2-3; either TRBD1 or TRBD2 may fit D (5 bases each). Between the trimmed V and J ends, which lost 2 bases and 1 base, there was a span of 10 bases. The CDR3 runs to 15 residues. Germline V CDR1 and CDR2: SGHTA, FQGNSA. The DNA of the CDR3 is TGTGCCAGCAGCTTACGGACGGGACGCACAGATACGCAGTATTTT. This gives the protein CASSLRTGRTDTQYF.

This chain joins TRBV4-2 and TRBJ2-3, with D possibly being TRBD1 (5 bases). Trimming removed 5 bases at V and 3 bases at J, with 15 bases between. The CDR3 runs 15 residues. Germline V gives CDR1 LGHNA, CDR2 YNFKEQ. The CDR3 DNA reads as TGTGCCAGCAGCTTGGAAGGGGCATGGACAGATACGCAGTATTTT. It translates to CASSLEGAWTDTQYF.